The 3 T cell receptor beta chains below come from one sample, sequenced in a study of radiation and T cells in renal cell carcinoma (dated by TCRdb to between 2020 and 2021). Read against the paper, the sample's time point label means: baseline pretreatment blood. The treatment or condition tag for this specimen amounts to: 15 Gy SBRT to primary tumor, nephrectomy 4 weeks later. To prepare the library, the immunoSEQ multiplex PCR assay was applied. TCRdb carries this immuneACCESS record with in-frame sequences only. Its versions omit some clonotypes, under half of them owing to an unresolved V gene in the studies checked, with the rest unexplained. In this sample the table shows some 100,000 clones, 82% of which occur a single time. The top ten clones comprise roughly 6.8% of the sample. The material sequenced was blood, taken from a patient whose treatment included radiotherapy and nephrectomy. The origin of the receptors is a man between 60 and 75 years old with renal cell carcinoma.

The rearrangement joins TRBV19 to TRBJ2-7; perhaps D is TRBD1 or TRBD2 (5 bases each). The germline CDR1 and CDR2 sequences are LNHDA and SQIVND (reference sequence). The CDR3 has 15 amino acids. V gave up 5 bases and J gave up 2 bases, with 16 bases separating them. The chain's CDR3 is CASSLGLAATYEQYF. DNA of the CDR3: TGTGCCAGTAGTCTGGGGCTAGCTGCAACCTACGAGCAGTACTTC. Using reference TRBV19 and TRBJ2-7 for the parts outside the CDR3, the full variable domain is DGGITQSPKYLFRKEGQNVTLSCEQNLNHDAMYWYRQDPGQGLRLIYYSQIVNDFQKGDIAEGYSVSREKKESFPLTVTSAQKNPTAFYLCASSLGLAATYEQYFGPGTRLTVT.

The CDR3 loop is CASRERTRVATEAFF. CDR3 nucleotides: TGTGCCAGCAGGGAACGGACCCGTGTGGCCACTGAAGCTTTCTTT. The gene calls are TRBV28 and TRBJ1-1; D is ambiguous. Trimming removed 6 bases from V and 4 bases from J, with 18 bases in between. CDR1 is MDHEN, CDR2 SYDVKM, per germline. The CDR3 has 15 residues.

V usage is TRBV27 and J usage is TRBJ1-5; D might be TRBD1 (6 bases). This CDR3 region has 15 residues. CDR1 MNHEY and CDR2 SMNVEV come from the germline V gene (reference sequence). Trimming removed 6 bases at V and 4 bases at J, with 16 bases between. The DNA for the CDR3 is TGTGCCAGCAGCCCCCGGGACACCAGAAATCAGCCCCAGCATTTT. Amino acids: CASSPRDTRNQPQHF.